This TCR beta chain comes out of a study of T-cell memory formation after mild COVID-19. About the research overall: Largely donor-specific TCR clusters were found. General study findings and limits: CD4+ clones that contracted lay mainly in CM and EM; CD8+ ones lay in EMRA. Memory cells collected pre-infection included some clones that later responded, suggesting cross-reactive memory joined.

TCR alpha and TCR beta cDNA libraries carrying sample barcodes and UMIs were produced by 5'RACE using constant-segment primers. TCRdb re-analysed the 5' RACE reads in MiXCR, keeping a single row per CDR3 protein. The repertoire consists of 25,000 to 35,000 distinct CDR3 sequences, with roughly 12% occurring once and the leading ten covering nearly 15%. This clonotype was seen many times. Its antigen is unidentified. Germline and junction disagree at one end, which may indicate a read error. The sequencing input was PBMCs or a T cell subset sorted from them (not recorded which). This clonotype was obtained from an adult woman who had mild COVID-19 (a few samples of this study predate the infection). Cell type and time point are not known.

The CDR3, as DNA: TGTGCCAGCAGTTACGGCAGGAACGCTGAAGCTTTCTTT. Encoded protein: CASSYGRNAEAFF. The chain combines TRBV6-5 with TRBJ1-1; D not certain. Germline V lookup: CDR1 MNHEY, CDR2 SVGAGI. The CDR3 loop spans 13 amino acids.